This is a list of T cell receptor beta chains from one sample in a study of CD8+ T cells in alopecia areata. The data were produced by immunoSEQ multiplex PCR, yet TCRdb's version contains in-frame clones alone and is incomplete. The repertoire holds about 120,000 clones, with 50% to 55% as singletons. This specimen consisted of CD4+ T cells sorted from blood, obtained at week 4, from a patient treated with tofacitinib. The origin of the receptors is a human donor with alopecia areata. The CDR3 runs from the conserved cysteine through the conserved F or W. D genes are given only for firm matches. The size of a clone is reported for some rows only, either as once, few or many, or as a class for expanded clones.

V gene: TRBV29-1; J gene: TRBJ1-1; clone size: few; D gene: .; CDR3 protein: CSVQAYEAFF; CDR3 DNA: TGCAGCGTCCAAGCCTACGAAGCTTTCTTT
V gene: TRBV30; J gene: TRBJ2-3; clone size: .; D gene: TRBD2; CDR3 protein: CAWSVTGGASFGTQYF; CDR3 DNA: TGTGCCTGGAGTGTGACGGGGGGGGCTTCATTTGGTACGCAGTATTTT
V gene: TRBV5-1; J gene: TRBJ1-1; clone size: once; D gene: .; CDR3 protein: CASSLGQPMAEAFF; CDR3 DNA: TGCGCCAGCAGCTTGGGACAGCCAATGGCTGAAGCTTTCTTT
V gene: TRBV30; J gene: TRBJ2-7; clone size: .; D gene: TRBD1; CDR3 protein: CAWRPGTGLYEQYF; CDR3 DNA: TGTGCCTGGAGGCCCGGGACAGGGCTATACGAGCAGTACTTC
V gene: TRBV14; J gene: TRBJ2-1; clone size: .; D gene: .; CDR3 protein: CASSQESLYNEQFF; CDR3 DNA: TGTGCCAGCAGCCAAGAAAGCCTCTACAATGAGCAGTTCTTC
V gene: TRBV5-1; J gene: TRBJ1-4; clone size: few; D gene: .; CDR3 protein: CASSLGDGEKLFF; CDR3 DNA: TGCGCCAGCAGCTTGGGGGATGGGGAAAAACTGTTTTTT
V gene: TRBV5-1; J gene: TRBJ2-3; clone size: .; D gene: TRBD1; CDR3 protein: CASSNDRDTDTQYF; CDR3 DNA: TGCGCCAGCAGCAACGACAGGGACACAGATACGCAGTATTTT
V gene: TRBV2; J gene: TRBJ2-3; clone size: .; D gene: TRBD2; CDR3 protein: CASSDHPASGRTDTQYF; CDR3 DNA: TGTGCCAGCAGTGATCATCCGGCTAGCGGGCGCACAGATACGCAGTATTTT
V gene: TRBV7-6; J gene: TRBJ1-6; clone size: .; D gene: .; CDR3 protein: CASSSYNSPLHF; CDR3 DNA: TGTGCCAGCAGCTCCTATAATTCACCCCTCCACTTT
V gene: TRBV2; J gene: TRBJ2-5; clone size: .; D gene: .; CDR3 protein: CASRYQETQYF; CDR3 DNA: TGTGCCAGCAGGTACCAAGAGACCCAGTACTTC
V gene: TRBV27; J gene: TRBJ1-1; clone size: few; D gene: .; CDR3 protein: CASRTQGGNTEAFF; CDR3 DNA: TGTGCCAGCAGGACGCAGGGAGGGAACACTGAAGCTTTCTTT
V gene: TRBV7-9; J gene: TRBJ1-6; clone size: few; D gene: TRBD1; CDR3 protein: CASSLGTGYNSPLHF; CDR3 DNA: TGTGCCAGCAGCTTAGGGACAGGCTATAATTCACCCCTCCACTTT
V gene: TRBV7-8; J gene: TRBJ1-2; clone size: .; D gene: TRBD1; CDR3 protein: CASSLGGTVTNYGYTF; CDR3 DNA: TGTGCCAGCAGCTTAGGGGGGACAGTCACTAACTATGGCTACACCTTC
V gene: TRBV5-1; J gene: TRBJ2-7; clone size: .; D gene: .; CDR3 protein: CASSLGRGRFDEQYF; CDR3 DNA: TGCGCCAGCAGCCTGGGCCGGGGGCGCTTCGACGAGCAGTACTTC
V gene: TRBV30; J gene: TRBJ2-7; clone size: .; D gene: .; CDR3 protein: CAWSPGLSYEQYF; CDR3 DNA: TGTGCCTGGAGTCCAGGGCTCTCCTACGAGCAGTACTTC
V gene: TRBV30; J gene: TRBJ2-1; clone size: few; D gene: .; CDR3 protein: CAWSRLLTQANEQFF; CDR3 DNA: TGTGCCTGGAGCCGACTCCTGACTCAGGCCAATGAGCAGTTCTTC
V gene: TRBV7-6; J gene: TRBJ1-6; clone size: .; D gene: .; CDR3 protein: CASSLQGSPLHF; CDR3 DNA: TGTGCCAGCAGCTTACAGGGTTCACCCCTCCACTTT
V gene: TRBV15; J gene: TRBJ1-1; clone size: .; D gene: .; CDR3 protein: CATSRVPTEAFF; CDR3 DNA: TGTGCCACCAGCAGAGTCCCCACTGAAGCTTTCTTT
V gene: TRBV29-1; J gene: TRBJ1-2; clone size: .; D gene: TRBD1; CDR3 protein: CSVEDRQGDGYTF; CDR3 DNA: TGCAGCGTTGAGGATCGACAGGGGGATGGCTACACCTTC
V gene: TRBV7-9; J gene: TRBJ2-1; clone size: few; D gene: .; CDR3 protein: CASSPPRGIGPYNEQFF; CDR3 DNA: TGTGCCAGCAGCCCCCCCCGGGGGATCGGGCCCTACAATGAGCAGTTCTTC
V gene: TRBV6-6; J gene: TRBJ2-1; clone size: .; D gene: .; CDR3 protein: CASRGRDTSSYNEQFF; CDR3 DNA: TGTGCCAGCAGGGGACGGGACACAAGCTCCTACAATGAGCAGTTCTTC
V gene: TRBV12-5; J gene: TRBJ1-1; clone size: .; D gene: .; CDR3 protein: CASGLGLQAYTEAFF; CDR3 DNA: TGTGCTAGTGGTTTGGGGTTGCAGGCCTACACTGAAGCTTTCTTT
V gene: TRBV29-1; J gene: TRBJ2-3; clone size: few; D gene: TRBD2; CDR3 protein: CSVDTAGATDTQYF; CDR3 DNA: TGCAGCGTTGATACGGCGGGAGCCACAGATACGCAGTATTTT
V gene: TRBV11-2; J gene: TRBJ2-2; clone size: few; D gene: TRBD1; CDR3 protein: CASSFTGGNGELFF; CDR3 DNA: TGTGCCAGCAGCTTTACAGGGGGAAACGGGGAGCTGTTTTTT
V gene: TRBV27; J gene: TRBJ2-7; clone size: .; D gene: .; CDR3 protein: CASTSGQRGIPYEQYF; CDR3 DNA: TGTGCCAGCACCAGTGGTCAGCGCGGGATCCCCTACGAGCAGTACTTC
V gene: TRBV29-1; J gene: TRBJ1-2; clone size: .; D gene: .; CDR3 protein: CSVDGRDNYHYYGYTF; CDR3 DNA: TGCAGCGTTGACGGGAGGGACAATTATCACTACTATGGCTACACCTTC
V gene: TRBV29-1; J gene: TRBJ2-7; clone size: .; D gene: .; CDR3 protein: CSVEGFIASYEQYF; CDR3 DNA: TGCAGCGTTGAGGGCTTTATTGCCTCCTACGAGCAGTACTTC
V gene: TRBV7-9; J gene: TRBJ2-2; clone size: few; D gene: .; CDR3 protein: CASSLGTNTGELFF; CDR3 DNA: TGTGCCAGCAGCCTCGGGACGAACACCGGGGAGCTGTTTTTT
V gene: TRBV9; J gene: TRBJ1-1; clone size: .; D gene: TRBD1; CDR3 protein: CASSVTGGAEAFF; CDR3 DNA: TGTGCCAGCAGCGTCACAGGGGGGGCTGAAGCTTTCTTT
V gene: TRBV29-1; J gene: TRBJ2-1; clone size: .; D gene: .; CDR3 protein: CSVPVNNEQFF; CDR3 DNA: TGCAGCGTCCCTGTTAACAATGAGCAGTTCTTC
V gene: TRBV30; J gene: TRBJ1-2; clone size: .; D gene: .; CDR3 protein: CAWFGRGDGYTF; CDR3 DNA: TGTGCCTGGTTTGGGCGCGGGGATGGCTACACCTTC
V gene: TRBV5-4; J gene: TRBJ1-2; clone size: .; D gene: .; CDR3 protein: CASSLWQGNYGYTF; CDR3 DNA: TGTGCCAGCAGCTTGTGGCAGGGCAACTATGGCTACACCTTC
V gene: TRBV5-1; J gene: TRBJ2-2; clone size: .; D gene: .; CDR3 protein: CASSLDDGELFF; CDR3 DNA: TGCGCCAGCAGCTTGGATGACGGGGAGCTGTTTTTT
V gene: TRBV6-1; J gene: TRBJ2-5; clone size: few; D gene: .; CDR3 protein: CASSDYSLTQYF; CDR3 DNA: TGTGCCAGCAGTGATTATTCCCTGACCCAGTACTTC
V gene: TRBV29-1; J gene: TRBJ1-3; clone size: few; D gene: .; CDR3 protein: CSVVGGDSGNTIYF; CDR3 DNA: TGCAGCGTTGTAGGAGGGGACTCTGGAAACACCATATATTTT
V gene: TRBV5-4; J gene: TRBJ1-4; clone size: .; D gene: .; CDR3 protein: CASSPEGATNEKLFF; CDR3 DNA: TGTGCCAGCTCCCCAGAGGGTGCAACTAATGAAAAACTGTTTTTT
V gene: TRBV30; J gene: TRBJ1-1; clone size: few; D gene: .; CDR3 protein: CACAPPTGVNTEAFF; CDR3 DNA: TGTGCCTGCGCGCCTCCGACCGGCGTGAACACTGAAGCTTTCTTT
V gene: TRBV2; J gene: TRBJ1-5; clone size: .; D gene: .; CDR3 protein: CASKTGALYSNQPQHF; CDR3 DNA: TGTGCCAGCAAAACCGGGGCCTTATATAGCAATCAGCCCCAGCATTTT
V gene: TRBV30; J gene: TRBJ1-1; clone size: .; D gene: TRBD1; CDR3 protein: CAWSAQGGTEAFF; CDR3 DNA: TGTGCCTGGAGTGCCCAGGGGGGGACTGAAGCTTTCTTT
V gene: TRBV7-9; J gene: TRBJ1-6; clone size: .; D gene: .; CDR3 protein: CASSLAGESSYNSPLHF; CDR3 DNA: TGTGCCAGCAGCTTAGCAGGCGAGAGCTCCTATAATTCACCCCTCCACTTT
V gene: TRBV30; J gene: TRBJ1-2; clone size: .; D gene: .; CDR3 protein: CACLEGFGLRYGYTF; CDR3 DNA: TGTGCCTGCCTCGAGGGATTTGGACTCCGCTATGGCTACACCTTC